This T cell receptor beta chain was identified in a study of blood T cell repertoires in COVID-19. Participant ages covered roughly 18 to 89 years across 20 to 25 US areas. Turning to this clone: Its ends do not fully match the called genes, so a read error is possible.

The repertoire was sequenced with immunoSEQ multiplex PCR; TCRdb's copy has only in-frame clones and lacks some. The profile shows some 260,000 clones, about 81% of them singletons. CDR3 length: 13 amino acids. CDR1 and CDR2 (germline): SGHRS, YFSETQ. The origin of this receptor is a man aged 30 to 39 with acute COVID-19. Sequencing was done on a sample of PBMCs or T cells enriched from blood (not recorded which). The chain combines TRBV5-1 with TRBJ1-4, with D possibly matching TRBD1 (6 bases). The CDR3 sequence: CASSFRDNEKLFF. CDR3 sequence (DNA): TGTGCCAGCAGCTTCCGGGACAACGAAAAACTGTTTTTT.